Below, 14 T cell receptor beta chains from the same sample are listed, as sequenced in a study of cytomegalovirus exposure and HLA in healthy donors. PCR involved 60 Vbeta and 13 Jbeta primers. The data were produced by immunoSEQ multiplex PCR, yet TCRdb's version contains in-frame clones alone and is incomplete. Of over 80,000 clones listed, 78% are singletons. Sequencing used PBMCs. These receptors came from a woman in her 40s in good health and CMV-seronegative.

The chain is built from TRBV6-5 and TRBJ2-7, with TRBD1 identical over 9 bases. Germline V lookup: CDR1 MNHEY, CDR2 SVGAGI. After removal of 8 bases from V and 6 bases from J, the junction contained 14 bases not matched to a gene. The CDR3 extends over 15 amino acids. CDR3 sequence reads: CASSDGQGFPGEQYF. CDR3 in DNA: TGTGCCAGCTCCGACGGACAGGGGTTCCCTGGCGAGCAGTACTTC.

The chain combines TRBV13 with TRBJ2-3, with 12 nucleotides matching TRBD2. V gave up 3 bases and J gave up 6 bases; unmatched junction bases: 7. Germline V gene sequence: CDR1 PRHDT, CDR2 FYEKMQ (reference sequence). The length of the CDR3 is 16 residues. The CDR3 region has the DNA TGTGCCAGCAGCTTCGAGGGACTAGCGGGCGGGGATACGCAGTATTTT. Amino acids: CASSFEGLAGGDTQYF.

For the CDR3, the DNA is TGCGCCAGCAGCTTACAGGGTCCGGAGGACGGGGAGCTGTTTTTT. This sequence encodes CASSLQGPEDGELFF. The chain couples TRBV5-1 to TRBJ2-2; perhaps TRBD1 as D (6 bases). This CDR3 comprises 15 residues. Germline lookup yields CDR1 SGHRS and CDR2 YFSETQ. V shed 2 bases and J shed 7 bases, with 15 bases lying between them.

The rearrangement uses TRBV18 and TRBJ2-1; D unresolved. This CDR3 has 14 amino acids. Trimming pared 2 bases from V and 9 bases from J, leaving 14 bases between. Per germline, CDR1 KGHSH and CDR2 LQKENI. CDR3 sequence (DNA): TGTGCCAGCTCACCAGTGGGCCAGTCTATTGAGCAGTTCTTC. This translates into CASSPVGQSIEQFF.

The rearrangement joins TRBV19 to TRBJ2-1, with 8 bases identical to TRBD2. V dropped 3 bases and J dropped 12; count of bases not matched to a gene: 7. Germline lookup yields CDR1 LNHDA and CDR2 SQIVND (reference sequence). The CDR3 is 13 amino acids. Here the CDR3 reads CASSMGGLVGQFF. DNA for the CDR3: TGTGCCAGTAGTATGGGGGGACTAGTGGGGCAGTTCTTC. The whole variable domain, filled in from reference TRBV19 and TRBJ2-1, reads DGGITQSPKYLFRKEGQNVTLSCEQNLNHDAMYWYRQDPGQGLRLIYYSQIVNDFQKGDIAEGYSVSREKKESFPLTVTSAQKNPTAFYLCASSMGGLVGQFFGPGTRLTVL.

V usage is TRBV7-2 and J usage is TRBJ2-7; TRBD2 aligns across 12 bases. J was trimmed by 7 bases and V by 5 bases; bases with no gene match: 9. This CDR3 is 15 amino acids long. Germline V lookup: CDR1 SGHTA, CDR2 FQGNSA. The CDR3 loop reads CASSPSGLAGWEQYF. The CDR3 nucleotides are TGTGCCAGCAGCCCCTCAGGACTAGCGGGGTGGGAGCAGTACTTC.

CDR3 loop: CASSLLRGVGYGYTF. CDR3 coding DNA: TGTGCCAGCAGTTTACTCAGGGGGGTTGGCTATGGCTACACCTTC. The chain uses TRBV28 and TRBJ1-2; 7 bases map to TRBD1. The CDR3 totals 15 residues. Germline V gives CDR1 MDHEN, CDR2 SYDVKM. The J segment lost 4 bases and the V segment lost 2 bases, leaving 7 bases of the junction unmatched.

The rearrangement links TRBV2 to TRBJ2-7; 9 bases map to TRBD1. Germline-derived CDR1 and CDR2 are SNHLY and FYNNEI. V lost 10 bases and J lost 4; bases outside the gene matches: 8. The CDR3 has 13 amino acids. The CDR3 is CAIHRTGEYEQYF. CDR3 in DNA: TGTGCCATTCACCGGACAGGGGAGTACGAGCAGTACTTC.

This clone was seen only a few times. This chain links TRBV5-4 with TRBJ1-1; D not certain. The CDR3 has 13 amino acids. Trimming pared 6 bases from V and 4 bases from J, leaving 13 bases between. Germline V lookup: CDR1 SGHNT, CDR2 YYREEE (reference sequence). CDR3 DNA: TGTGCCAGCACCAGAACTGCAGGCACTGAAGCTTTCTTT. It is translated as CASTRTAGTEAFF.

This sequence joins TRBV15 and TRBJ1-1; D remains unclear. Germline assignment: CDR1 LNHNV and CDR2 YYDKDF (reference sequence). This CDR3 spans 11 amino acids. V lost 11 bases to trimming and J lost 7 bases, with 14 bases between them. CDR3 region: CAGPWEGEAFF. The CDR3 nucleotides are TGTGCCGGGCCCTGGGAGGGTGAAGCTTTCTTT.

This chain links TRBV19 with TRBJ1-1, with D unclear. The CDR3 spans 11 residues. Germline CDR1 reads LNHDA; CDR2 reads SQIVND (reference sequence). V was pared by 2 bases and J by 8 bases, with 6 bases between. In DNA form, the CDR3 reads TGTGCCAGTAGTATAAGGCGGGAAGCTTTCTTT. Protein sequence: CASSIRREAFF.

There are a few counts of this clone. The CDR3 reads CASSLSLTGSSGNTIYF. CDR3 nucleotides: TGTGCCAGCAGCTTGAGCTTAACAGGGAGCTCTGGAAACACCATATATTTT. The chain has TRBV5-6 and TRBJ1-3; weak D call: TRBD1 (6 bases). Germline V gene data show CDR1 as SGHDT and CDR2 as YYEEEE. V lost 1 base and J lost 0, with 14 bases in between. The CDR3 covers 17 residues.

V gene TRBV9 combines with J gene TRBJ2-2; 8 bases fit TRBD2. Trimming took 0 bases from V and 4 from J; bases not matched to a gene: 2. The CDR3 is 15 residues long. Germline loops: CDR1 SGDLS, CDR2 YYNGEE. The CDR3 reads CASSVGTSTTGELFF. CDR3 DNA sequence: TGTGCCAGCAGCGTAGGGACTAGCACCACCGGGGAGCTGTTTTTT.

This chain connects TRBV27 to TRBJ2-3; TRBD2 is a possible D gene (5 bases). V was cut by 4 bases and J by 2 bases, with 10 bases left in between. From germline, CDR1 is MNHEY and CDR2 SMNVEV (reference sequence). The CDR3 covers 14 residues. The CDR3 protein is CASSYSGATDTQYF. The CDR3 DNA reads TGTGCCAGCAGTTACAGCGGTGCCACAGATACGCAGTATTTT.